These T cell receptor beta chains were read from a single sample in a study of OX40 agonist ivuxolimab in advanced cancers. Clones were read by immunoSEQ multiplex PCR, and TCRdb kept only the in-frame ones, dropping some. The table has roughly 80,000 clones, roughly 85% seen once; the top ten hold around 2.1%. This sample comprised CD4+ or CD8+ T cells sorted from blood, obtained in a trial of the OX40 agonist ivuxolimab. The receptors originated from an adult with an advanced solid tumor such as melanoma, head and neck, liver or kidney cancer. The CDR3 runs from the conserved cysteine through the conserved F or W. D genes are given only for firm matches. Rows may omit the clone size; those that give it use once, few, many or a size class.

abundance	j_gene	d_gene	v_gene	CDR3aa	CDR3nt
few	TRBJ2-4	NA	TRBV7-2	CASRGAGLAKNIQYF	TGTGCCAGCAGGGGGGCGGGGCTAGCCAAAAACATTCAGTACTTC
NA	TRBJ2-1	TRBD1	TRBV25-1	CASSPQPGQVYNEQFF	TGTGCCAGCAGTCCACAACCGGGACAGGTCTACAATGAGCAGTTCTTC
NA	TRBJ2-5	NA	TRBV29-1	CSVHKWETQYF	TGCAGCGTTCATAAGTGGGAGACCCAGTACTTC
few	TRBJ2-2	TRBD1	TRBV28	CASSSQGAYTGELFF	TGTGCCAGCAGTTCACAGGGGGCGTACACCGGGGAGCTGTTTTTT
NA	TRBJ1-4	TRBD1	TRBV15	CATSRQGGLSKLFF	TGTGCCACCAGCAGACAGGGGGGCCTATCGAAACTGTTTTTT
once	TRBJ2-1	TRBD1	TRBV9	CASTLTGTGDNEQFF	TGTGCCAGCACCTTGACCGGGACAGGGGACAATGAGCAGTTCTTC
NA	TRBJ2-7	NA	TRBV25-1	CASTRGPSSYEQYF	TGTGCCAGCACACGAGGACCGAGCTCCTACGAGCAGTACTTC
NA	TRBJ1-1	NA	TRBV18	CASSPSGDTEAFF	TGTGCCAGCTCACCAAGTGGCGACACTGAAGCTTTCTTT
NA	TRBJ1-1	TRBD1	TRBV7-3	CASSLRDRGRPRGTEAFF	TGTGCCAGCAGCTTAAGGGACAGGGGGCGCCCGCGCGGCACTGAAGCTTTCTTT
NA	TRBJ1-1	TRBD1	TRBV2	CASRPEDRGRGNTEAFF	TGTGCCAGCAGACCCGAGGACAGGGGTCGGGGGAACACTGAAGCTTTCTTT
NA	TRBJ1-1	TRBD1	TRBV5-4	CASTRTGDVTTEAFF	TGTGCCAGCACCAGGACAGGGGACGTGACCACTGAAGCTTTCTTT
NA	TRBJ1-2	TRBD1	TRBV5-1	CASSPGQGRSNYGYTF	TGCGCCAGCAGCCCAGGACAGGGGAGGTCTAACTATGGCTACACCTTC
NA	TRBJ2-1	NA	TRBV7-6	CASSDLSREQFF	TGTGCCAGCAGCGATCTTAGCAGAGAGCAGTTCTTC
NA	TRBJ1-4	NA	TRBV7-9	CASSLRAEKLFF	TGTGCCAGCAGCCTGCGGGCAGAAAAACTGTTTTTT
NA	TRBJ2-2	TRBD1	TRBV9	CASSPRDRGLGNTGELFF	TGTGCCAGCAGCCCAAGGGACAGGGGATTGGGAAACACCGGGGAGCTGTTTTTT
few	TRBJ2-5	TRBD2	TRBV5-1	CASSLVAGRETQYF	TGCGCCAGCAGCTTGGTAGCGGGGCGGGAGACCCAGTACTTC
NA	TRBJ1-5	NA	TRBV30	CAWSVHAGVDQPQHF	TGTGCCTGGAGTGTTCACGCAGGGGTGGATCAGCCCCAGCATTTT
once	TRBJ2-7	NA	TRBV5-4	CASRVSGSGSSYEQYF	TGTGCCAGCCGAGTTTCAGGTAGCGGAAGCTCCTACGAGCAGTACTTC
NA	TRBJ2-7	NA	TRBV9	CASSVGHSLSSYEQYF	TGTGCCAGCAGCGTAGGCCACTCACTTAGCTCCTACGAGCAGTACTTC
NA	TRBJ2-3	TRBD1	TRBV28	CASSSYRGPTDTQYF	TGTGCCAGCAGTTCCTACAGGGGGCCCACAGATACGCAGTATTTT
NA	TRBJ2-4	NA	TRBV2	CASSDRGTAKNIQYF	TGTGCCAGCAGTGACAGGGGTACAGCCAAAAACATTCAGTACTTC
NA	TRBJ2-7	NA	TRBV18	CASSPQDSSYEQYF	TGTGCCAGCTCACCACAGGACAGCTCCTACGAGCAGTACTTC
once	TRBJ1-1	NA	TRBV5-1	CASSLALGGTEAFF	TGCGCCAGCAGCCTGGCGCTGGGGGGCACTGAAGCTTTCTTT
NA	TRBJ2-7	TRBD1	TRBV7-9	CASSLPGQGQPEQYF	TGTGCCAGCAGCTTACCCGGACAGGGTCAACCCGAGCAGTACTTC
NA	TRBJ2-5	TRBD2	TRBV5-1	CASSLAGTSGGAQETQYF	TGCGCCAGCAGCTTGGCCGGGACTAGCGGGGGGGCACAAGAGACCCAGTACTTC
few	TRBJ1-1	NA	TRBV19	CASRGTGGFSGTEAFF	TGTGCCAGTAGGGGGACCGGGGGATTTTCGGGCACTGAAGCTTTCTTT
NA	TRBJ1-5	NA	TRBV4-2	CASSQGGISNQPQHF	TGTGCCAGCAGCCAGGGAGGTATCAGCAATCAGCCCCAGCATTTT
few	TRBJ1-2	TRBD1	TRBV6-1	CASSFRQGTTGYTF	TGTGCCAGCAGTTTCCGACAGGGGACTACTGGCTACACCTTC
once	TRBJ1-1	TRBD1	TRBV5-1	CASSWIGGAGTEAFF	TGCGCCAGCAGCTGGATAGGGGGCGCCGGCACTGAAGCTTTCTTT
few	TRBJ1-2	TRBD1	TRBV4-2	CASSQEGQGVLGYTF	TGTGCCAGCAGCCAAGAGGGACAGGGAGTACTTGGCTACACCTTC
NA	TRBJ2-1	TRBD2	TRBV2	CASSRQLAGAYNEQFF	TGTGCCAGCAGTAGACAGCTAGCGGGGGCCTACAATGAGCAGTTCTTC
NA	TRBJ2-2	NA	TRBV2	CASSVPWNTGELFF	TGTGCCAGCAGTGTGCCGTGGAACACCGGGGAGCTGTTTTTT
NA	TRBJ1-3	NA	TRBV30	CAWNPEGPGNTIYF	TGTGCCTGGAACCCCGAGGGCCCTGGAAACACCATATATTTT
once	TRBJ1-2	NA	TRBV7-6	CASSLVQGYGYTF	TGTGCCAGCAGCTTAGTCCAGGGCTATGGCTACACCTTC
NA	TRBJ1-5	NA	TRBV9	CASSVGDAQPQHF	TGTGCCAGCAGCGTAGGGGACGCTCAGCCCCAGCATTTT
NA	TRBJ2-3	NA	TRBV10-3	CATKKDPADTQYF	TGTGCCACCAAAAAGGACCCCGCCGATACGCAGTATTTT
NA	TRBJ2-2	TRBD2	TRBV7-6	CASSLVPGLAVGELFF	TGTGCCAGCAGCTTAGTACCGGGACTAGCTGTCGGGGAGCTGTTTTTT
NA	TRBJ2-1	TRBD1	TRBV11-1	CASSYTGATLNEQFF	TGTGCCAGCAGCTATACAGGGGCCACCCTCAATGAGCAGTTCTTC
NA	TRBJ2-3	NA	TRBV7-9	CASSLMVSDTQYF	TGTGCCAGCAGCTTGATGGTATCAGATACGCAGTATTTT
NA	TRBJ2-5	TRBD1	TRBV7-9	CASSPRDRVRETQYF	TGTGCCAGCAGCCCCCGGGACAGGGTCCGGGAGACCCAGTACTTC
few	TRBJ1-5	NA	TRBV4-1	CASSPIGGSDQPQHF	TGCGCCAGCAGCCCTATCGGGGGATCGGATCAGCCCCAGCATTTT
once	TRBJ1-6	NA	TRBV11-2	CASSLRRANSPLHF	TGTGCCAGCAGCTTACGCAGGGCCAATTCACCCCTCCACTTT
NA	TRBJ2-7	TRBD1	TRBV7-6	CASSLGSTGGFYEQYF	TGTGCCAGCAGCTTAGGATCGACAGGGGGCTTCTACGAGCAGTACTTC
NA	TRBJ1-1	TRBD1	TRBV15	CATSRDPNRGNTEAFF	TGTGCCACCAGCAGAGATCCCAACAGGGGGAACACTGAAGCTTTCTTT
NA	TRBJ2-3	TRBD2	TRBV10-3	CAIRSPELAGGMRDTQYF	TGTGCCATCAGGTCCCCTGAATTGGCGGGAGGTATGAGGGATACGCAGTATTTT
NA	TRBJ2-1	TRBD2	TRBV7-9	CASSLARGEGDEQFF	TGTGCCAGCAGCTTAGCGCGAGGGGAGGGCGATGAGCAGTTCTTC
NA	TRBJ2-7	NA	TRBV28	CASYGDEQYF	TGTGCCAGCTACGGGGACGAGCAGTACTTC
NA	TRBJ2-5	TRBD1	TRBV10-1	CASSRAQGEQETQYF	TGCGCCAGCAGCCGGGCCCAGGGGGAACAAGAGACCCAGTACTTC
once	TRBJ1-5	NA	TRBV5-4	CASSSSVGQPQHF	TGTGCCAGCAGCTCAAGTGTGGGTCAGCCCCAGCATTTT
NA	TRBJ1-5	NA	TRBV28	CASSLINQPQHF	TGTGCCAGCAGTTTGATCAATCAGCCCCAGCATTTT
NA	TRBJ1-6	TRBD1	TRBV5-1	CASSFGQATGNSPLHF	TGCGCCAGCAGCTTCGGACAGGCCACCGGTAATTCACCCCTCCACTTT
NA	TRBJ2-1	NA	TRBV4-1	CASSHWAGSSYNEQFF	TGCGCCAGCAGCCACTGGGCGGGTAGCTCCTACAATGAGCAGTTCTTC
NA	TRBJ2-1	NA	TRBV7-2	CASSLEGRVPYNEQFF	TGTGCCAGCAGCTTAGAGGGCAGGGTGCCCTACAATGAGCAGTTCTTC
few	TRBJ2-6	TRBD1	TRBV6-1	CASSDYQGAGANVLTF	TGTGCCAGCAGTGACTACCAGGGGGCTGGGGCCAACGTCCTGACTTTC
NA	TRBJ1-4	NA	TRBV30	CAWGQGGEKLFF	TGTGCCTGGGGGCAGGGCGGTGAAAAACTGTTTTTT
NA	TRBJ2-5	TRBD2	TRBV5-4	CASSLAGLEETQYF	TGTGCCAGCAGCTTGGCGGGACTAGAGGAGACCCAGTACTTC
NA	TRBJ1-6	NA	TRBV28	CASTIGSFDSPLHF	TGTGCCAGCACTATCGGTAGTTTCGATTCACCCCTCCACTTT
NA	TRBJ2-2	NA	TRBV28	CASSLLQGNTGELFF	TGTGCCAGCAGTTTGTTGCAGGGGAACACCGGGGAGCTGTTTTTT
NA	TRBJ2-5	NA	TRBV28	CASSFRQQETQYF	TGTGCCAGCAGTTTCCGTCAGCAAGAGACCCAGTACTTC